This T cell receptor (beta chain) is from a study of blood T cell repertoires in COVID-19. As for the study in general: COVID-19 samples from acute and convalescent phases originated in the United States, Italy and Spain. PBMCs, B-cell-depleted T cells, or T cells were the source of the cDNA or gDNA that made up the material.

During active infection, Seattle patients enrolled and were then monitored through disease. The junction had 5 bases not matched to a gene; V was cut back by 2 bases and J by 9 bases. The CDR3 contains 13 residues. Germline V gene lookup returns CDR1 MNHNS and CDR2 SASEGT. In the authors' methods: Nucleated cell counts were estimated from reference gene primer amplification. Some clones are missing from TCRdb's copy, which holds only in-frame ones; the method was immunoSEQ multiplex PCR. For V, J and clone size, that table is used; D and trimming come from the DNA. Altogether about 140,000 clones are present, 88% being singletons, with the ten largest covering 2.5% to 3%.

Sequenced input: peripheral blood. The sequence came from a human donor with COVID-19, enrolled during active disease. The donor label of this sample is uncertain. The rearrangement links TRBV6-1 to TRBJ2-7; 9 bases line up with TRBD1. CDR3 bases: TGTGCCAGCAGTGAAAGTGGGACAGGGATGCAGTACTTC. It is translated as CASSESGTGMQYF.